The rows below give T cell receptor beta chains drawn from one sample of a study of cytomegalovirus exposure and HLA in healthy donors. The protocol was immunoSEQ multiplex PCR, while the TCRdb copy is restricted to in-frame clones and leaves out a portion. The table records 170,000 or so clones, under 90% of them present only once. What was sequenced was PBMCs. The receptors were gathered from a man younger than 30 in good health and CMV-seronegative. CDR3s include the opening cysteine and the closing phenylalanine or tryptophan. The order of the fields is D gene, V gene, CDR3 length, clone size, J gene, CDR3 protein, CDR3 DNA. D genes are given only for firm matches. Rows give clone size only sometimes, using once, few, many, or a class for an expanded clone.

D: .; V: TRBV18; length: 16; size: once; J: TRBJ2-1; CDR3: CASSPLRGTVYNEQFF; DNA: TGTGCCAGCTCACCACTTCGGGGAACTGTTTACAATGAGCAGTTCTTC
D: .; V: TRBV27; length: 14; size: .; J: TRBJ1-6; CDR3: CASSTRGYNSPLHF; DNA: TGTGCCAGTTCCACCCGGGGTTATAATTCACCCCTCCACTTT
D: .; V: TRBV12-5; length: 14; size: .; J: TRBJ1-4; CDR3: CASGLRGMGEKLFF; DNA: TGTGCTAGTGGTTTGAGGGGAATGGGTGAAAAACTGTTTTTT
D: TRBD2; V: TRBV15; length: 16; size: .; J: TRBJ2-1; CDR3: CATSRGKGLASPEQFF; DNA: TGTGCCACCAGCAGAGGAAAGGGACTAGCATCTCCTGAGCAGTTCTTC
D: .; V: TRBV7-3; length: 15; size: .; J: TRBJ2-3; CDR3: CASSASPGSTDTQYF; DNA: TGTGCCAGCAGCGCGAGCCCGGGATCCACAGATACGCAGTATTTT
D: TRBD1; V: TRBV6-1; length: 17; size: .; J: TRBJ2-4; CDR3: CASSGRRGGKGKNIQYF; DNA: TGTGCCAGCAGTGGACGGAGAGGGGGCAAGGGCAAAAACATTCAGTACTTC
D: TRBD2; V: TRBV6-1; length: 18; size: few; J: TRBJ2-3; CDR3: CASSALLAGASSTDTQYF; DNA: TGTGCCAGCAGTGCATTATTAGCGGGGGCTTCCAGCACAGATACGCAGTATTTT
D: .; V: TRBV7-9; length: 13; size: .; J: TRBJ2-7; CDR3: CASSLGGFYEQYF; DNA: TGTGCCAGCAGCCTCGGAGGGTTCTACGAGCAGTACTTC
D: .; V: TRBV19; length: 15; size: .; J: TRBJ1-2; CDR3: CASSSPLNGYYGYTF; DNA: TGTGCCAGTAGTTCGCCTTTAAACGGTTACTATGGCTACACCTTC
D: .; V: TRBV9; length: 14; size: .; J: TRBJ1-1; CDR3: CASSGADMNTEAFF; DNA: TGTGCCAGCAGCGGGGCAGACATGAACACTGAAGCTTTCTTT
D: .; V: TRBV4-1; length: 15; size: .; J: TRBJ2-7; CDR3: CASSQVSGVSYEQYF; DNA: TGCGCCAGCAGCCAAGTTTCCGGGGTGTCATACGAGCAGTACTTC
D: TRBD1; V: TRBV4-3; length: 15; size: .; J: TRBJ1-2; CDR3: CASSQENRGNYGYTF; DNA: TGCGCCAGCAGCCAAGAGAACAGGGGAAACTATGGCTACACCTTC
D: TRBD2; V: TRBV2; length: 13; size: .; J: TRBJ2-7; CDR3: CASRMGGSPGQYF; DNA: TGTGCCAGCAGAATGGGCGGGAGCCCCGGGCAGTACTTC
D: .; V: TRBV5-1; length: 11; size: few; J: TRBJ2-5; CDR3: CASSQQETQYF; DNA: TGCGCCAGCAGCCAACAAGAGACCCAGTACTTC
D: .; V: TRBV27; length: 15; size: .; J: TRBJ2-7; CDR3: CASSWATGRHDEQYF; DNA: TGTGCCAGCAGTTGGGCCACCGGGAGACACGACGAGCAGTACTTC
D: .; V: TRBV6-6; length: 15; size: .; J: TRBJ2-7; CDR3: CASSDTGLTTGEQYF; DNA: TGTGCCAGCAGCGACACAGGGCTTACTACGGGGGAGCAGTACTTC
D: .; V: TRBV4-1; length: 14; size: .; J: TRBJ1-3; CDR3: CASSPRTAGNTIYF; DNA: TGCGCCAGCAGCCCACGGACAGCTGGAAACACCATATATTTT
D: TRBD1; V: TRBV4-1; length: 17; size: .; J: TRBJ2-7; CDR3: CASSQDWITGQGYEQYF; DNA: TGCGCCAGCAGCCAAGACTGGATTACGGGACAGGGGTACGAGCAGTACTTC
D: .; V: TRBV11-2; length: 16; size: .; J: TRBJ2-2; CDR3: CARSLVDGGLSGELFF; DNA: TGTGCCCGCAGCTTAGTTGACGGCGGGTTGTCGGGGGAGCTGTTTTTT
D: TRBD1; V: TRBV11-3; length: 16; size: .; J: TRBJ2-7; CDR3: CASSDYTGGSSYEQYF; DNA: TGTGCCAGCAGCGACTATACAGGGGGAAGCTCCTACGAGCAGTACTTC
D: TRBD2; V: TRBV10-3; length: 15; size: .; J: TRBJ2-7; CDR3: CAISASGSRVYEQYF; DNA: TGTGCCATCAGTGCTAGCGGGAGCAGGGTCTACGAGCAGTACTTC
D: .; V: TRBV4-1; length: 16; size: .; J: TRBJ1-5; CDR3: CASSQAGSGFNQPQHF; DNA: TGCGCCAGCAGCCAAGCAGGGTCAGGGTTCAATCAGCCCCAGCATTTT
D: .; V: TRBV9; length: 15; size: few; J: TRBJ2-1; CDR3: CASSVGDPGNNEQFF; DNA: TGTGCCAGCAGCGTAGGAGATCCGGGAAACAATGAGCAGTTCTTC
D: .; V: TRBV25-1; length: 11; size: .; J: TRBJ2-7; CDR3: CASSEGGEQYF; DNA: TGTGCCAGCAGTGAGGGGGGCGAGCAGTACTTC
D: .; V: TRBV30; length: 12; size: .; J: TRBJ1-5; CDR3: CAWSFGDRPQHF; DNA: TGTGCCTGGAGTTTTGGAGATAGGCCCCAGCATTTT
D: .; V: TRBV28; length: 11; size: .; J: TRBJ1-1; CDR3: CASRANTEAFF; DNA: TGTGCCAGCAGGGCGAACACTGAAGCTTTCTTT
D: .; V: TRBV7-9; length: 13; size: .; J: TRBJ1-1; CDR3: CAKQGIWETEAFF; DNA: TGTGCCAAACAGGGTATATGGGAAACTGAAGCTTTCTTT
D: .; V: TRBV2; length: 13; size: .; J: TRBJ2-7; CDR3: CATGGLQAYEQYF; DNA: TGTGCCACCGGGGGGCTTCAAGCCTACGAGCAGTACTTC
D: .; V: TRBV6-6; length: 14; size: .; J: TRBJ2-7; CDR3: CASDPRRGSWEQYF; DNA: TGTGCCAGCGATCCCCGTAGGGGGTCGTGGGAGCAGTACTTC
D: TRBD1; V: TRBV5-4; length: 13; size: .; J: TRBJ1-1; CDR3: CASSYRGDTEAFF; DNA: TGTGCCAGCAGTTACAGGGGGGACACTGAAGCTTTCTTT
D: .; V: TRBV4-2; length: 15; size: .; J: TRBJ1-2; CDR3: CASSHQQENNYGYTF; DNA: TGTGCCAGCAGCCACCAGCAGGAAAATAACTATGGCTACACCTTC
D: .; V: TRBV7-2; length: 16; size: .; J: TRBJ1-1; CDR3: CASSLLPTYQNTEAFF; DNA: TGTGCCAGCAGCTTGTTACCCACTTACCAGAACACTGAAGCTTTCTTT
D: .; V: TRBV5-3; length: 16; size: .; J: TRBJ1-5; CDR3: CARTEREGSFRQPQHF; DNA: TGTGCCAGAACCGAGCGGGAGGGAAGTTTTCGGCAGCCCCAGCATTTT
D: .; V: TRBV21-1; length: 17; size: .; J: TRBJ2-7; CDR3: CASSSLWDRAHTYEQYF; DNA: TGTGCCAGCAGCTCACTCTGGGACAGGGCCCACACCTACGAGCAGTACTTC
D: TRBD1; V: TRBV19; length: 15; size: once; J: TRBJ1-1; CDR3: CASSRWDSLNTEAFF; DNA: TGTGCCAGTAGTAGGTGGGACAGCTTAAACACTGAAGCTTTCTTT
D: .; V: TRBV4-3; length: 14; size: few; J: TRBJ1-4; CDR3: CASSSGRDDEKLFF; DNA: TGCGCCAGCAGCTCCGGGAGAGATGATGAAAAACTGTTTTTT
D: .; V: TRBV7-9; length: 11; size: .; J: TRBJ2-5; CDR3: CASSSRETQYF; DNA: TGTGCCAGCAGCTCCCGGGAGACCCAGTACTTC
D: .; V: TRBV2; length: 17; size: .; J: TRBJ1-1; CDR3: CASRVPARGRDATEAFF; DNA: TGTGCCAGCAGGGTGCCGGCTAGGGGGAGGGATGCCACTGAAGCTTTCTTT
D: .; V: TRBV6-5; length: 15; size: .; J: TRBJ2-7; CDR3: CASSYGAAEPYEQYF; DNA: TGTGCCAGCAGTTACGGAGCGGCGGAACCCTACGAGCAGTACTTC